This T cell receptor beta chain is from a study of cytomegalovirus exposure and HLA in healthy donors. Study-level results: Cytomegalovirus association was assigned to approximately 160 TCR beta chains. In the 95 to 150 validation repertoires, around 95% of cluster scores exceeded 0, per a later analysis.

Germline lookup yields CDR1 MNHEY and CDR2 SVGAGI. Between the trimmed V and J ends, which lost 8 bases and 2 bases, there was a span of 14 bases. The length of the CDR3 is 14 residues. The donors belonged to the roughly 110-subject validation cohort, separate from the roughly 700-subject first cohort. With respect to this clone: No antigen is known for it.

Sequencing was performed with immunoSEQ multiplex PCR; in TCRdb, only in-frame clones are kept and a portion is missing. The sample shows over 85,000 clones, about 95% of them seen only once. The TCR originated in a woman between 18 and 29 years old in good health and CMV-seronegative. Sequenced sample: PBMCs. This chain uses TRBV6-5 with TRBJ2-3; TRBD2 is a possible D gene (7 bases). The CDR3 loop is CASGIRGATDTQYF. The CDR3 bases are TGTGCCAGCGGAATTCGGGGGGCCACAGATACGCAGTATTTT.